A selection of T cell receptor beta chains follows, all from one sample in a study of cytomegalovirus exposure and HLA in healthy donors. TCRdb keeps only in-frame clones here, not all; method: immunoSEQ multiplex PCR. Among under 250,000 clones listed, roughly 78% were seen once. The sample comprised PBMCs. All receptors come from a woman in her 30s in good health and CMV-seropositive. CDR3s include the opening cysteine and the closing phenylalanine or tryptophan. The D gene is left open where the match is weak. Where a row states a size, it is once, few, many or the class of an expanded clone; other rows omit it.

size: NA
J: TRBJ2-1
D: TRBD1
V: TRBV5-1
CDR3: CASSGAGGYNEQFF
DNA: TGCGCCAGCTCCGGGGCAGGGGGCTACAATGAGCAGTTCTTC

size: NA
J: TRBJ1-5
D: NA
V: TRBV5-1
CDR3: CASSPSSGLGQPQHF
DNA: TGCGCCAGCAGCCCTTCCTCAGGGCTGGGTCAGCCCCAGCATTTT

size: NA
J: TRBJ2-7
D: NA
V: TRBV27
CDR3: CASRPGYSSYEQYF
DNA: TGTGCCAGCAGGCCGGGGTACAGCTCCTACGAGCAGTACTTC

size: NA
J: TRBJ2-3
D: NA
V: TRBV11-2
CDR3: CASSSFRVADTQYF
DNA: TGTGCCAGCAGCTCATTTCGGGTGGCGGATACGCAGTATTTT

size: NA
J: TRBJ1-3
D: NA
V: TRBV6-1
CDR3: CASSETVFSGNTIYF
DNA: TGTGCCAGCAGTGAGACAGTCTTCTCTGGAAACACCATATATTTT

size: NA
J: TRBJ1-2
D: NA
V: TRBV29-1
CDR3: CSVEGSLLGAPRGGYTF
DNA: TGCAGCGTTGAAGGCTCGCTTTTGGGGGCCCCTAGAGGCGGCTACACCTTC

size: NA
J: TRBJ2-2
D: NA
V: TRBV6-5
CDR3: CASSYQSNTGELFF
DNA: TGTGCCAGCAGTTACCAATCGAACACCGGGGAGCTGTTTTTT

size: NA
J: TRBJ1-5
D: TRBD1
V: TRBV5-1
CDR3: CASSGGQGGQPQHF
DNA: TGCGCCAGCAGCGGGGGACAGGGAGGACAGCCCCAGCATTTT

size: NA
J: TRBJ1-2
D: TRBD1
V: TRBV7-9
CDR3: CASSLLTGGDYGYTF
DNA: TGTGCCAGCAGCTTATTGACAGGGGGCGACTATGGCTACACCTTC

size: NA
J: TRBJ2-7
D: TRBD2
V: TRBV27
CDR3: CASSTSGEPYEQYF
DNA: TGTGCCAGCAGTACTAGCGGGGAGCCCTACGAGCAGTACTTC

size: NA
J: TRBJ2-7
D: NA
V: TRBV5-6
CDR3: CASSFGSVSYEQYF
DNA: TGTGCCAGCAGCTTTGGCAGTGTCTCCTACGAGCAGTACTTC

size: NA
J: TRBJ2-3
D: TRBD2
V: TRBV27
CDR3: CASSNWALAGLTDTQYF
DNA: TGTGCCAGCAGTAACTGGGCGCTAGCGGGACTCACAGATACGCAGTATTTT

size: NA
J: TRBJ1-4
D: TRBD1
V: TRBV5-4
CDR3: CASSRQGATNEKLFF
DNA: TGTGCCAGCAGCCGACAGGGGGCAACTAATGAAAAACTGTTTTTT

size: NA
J: TRBJ2-7
D: NA
V: TRBV6-1
CDR3: CASSRSEDEQYF
DNA: TGTGCCAGCAGCCGCTCGGAGGACGAGCAGTACTTC

size: NA
J: TRBJ2-3
D: NA
V: TRBV6-5
CDR3: CASSSQARDTQYF
DNA: TGTGCCAGCAGTTCCCAAGCGAGGGATACGCAGTATTTT

size: NA
J: TRBJ2-5
D: TRBD1
V: TRBV5-1
CDR3: CASRLVPGQGGQTQYF
DNA: TGCGCCAGCCGTCTCGTACCGGGACAGGGGGGACAGACCCAGTACTTC

size: NA
J: TRBJ2-4
D: NA
V: TRBV18
CDR3: CASSPYGGGKNIQYF
DNA: TGTGCCAGCTCACCATATGGGGGAGGCAAAAACATTCAGTACTTC

size: once
J: TRBJ2-1
D: TRBD1
V: TRBV10-3
CDR3: CAISELGTGDVHEQFF
DNA: TGTGCCATCAGTGAGTTGGGGACAGGGGATGTCCATGAGCAGTTCTTC

size: NA
J: TRBJ2-2
D: TRBD1
V: TRBV18
CDR3: CASSPVEGADTGELFF
DNA: TGTGCCAGCTCACCAGTAGAGGGGGCGGATACCGGGGAGCTGTTTTTT

size: NA
J: TRBJ2-5
D: TRBD1
V: TRBV9
CDR3: CASSGGQGALETQYF
DNA: TGTGCCAGCTCCGGGGGACAGGGGGCTTTGGAGACCCAGTACTTC

size: NA
J: TRBJ1-4
D: TRBD1
V: TRBV27
CDR3: CASSGTGQNEKLFF
DNA: TGTGCCAGCAGCGGGACAGGCCAGAATGAAAAACTGTTTTTT

size: NA
J: TRBJ2-7
D: TRBD1
V: TRBV19
CDR3: CASRRQGAYEQYF
DNA: TGTGCCAGTAGGAGACAGGGGGCATACGAGCAGTACTTC

size: few
J: TRBJ1-4
D: NA
V: TRBV21-1
CDR3: CASTRDKIF
DNA: TGTGCCAGCACCCGGGACAAGATTTTT

size: NA
J: TRBJ2-1
D: TRBD2
V: TRBV7-7
CDR3: CASSPQTSGISNEQFF
DNA: TGTGCCAGCAGCCCTCAGACTAGCGGGATTAGTAATGAGCAGTTCTTC

size: NA
J: TRBJ2-3
D: NA
V: TRBV9
CDR3: CASSVTGTATDTQYF
DNA: TGTGCCAGCAGCGTTACAGGGACCGCCACAGATACGCAGTATTTT

size: few
J: TRBJ2-2
D: TRBD1
V: TRBV5-6
CDR3: CASSFQGAHGELFF
DNA: TGTGCCAGCAGCTTCCAGGGGGCTCACGGGGAGCTGTTTTTT

size: few
J: TRBJ2-3
D: TRBD2
V: TRBV4-3
CDR3: CASSQNKAGTSAFRTDTQYF
DNA: TGCGCCAGCAGCCAAAATAAGGCCGGGACTAGCGCTTTTCGAACAGATACGCAGTATTTT

size: NA
J: TRBJ1-1
D: NA
V: TRBV5-8
CDR3: CASSVGLYTEAFF
DNA: TGTGCCAGCAGCGTTGGGCTCTACACTGAAGCTTTCTTT

size: NA
J: TRBJ1-4
D: TRBD1
V: TRBV5-1
CDR3: CASSEGQLVNEKLFF
DNA: TGCGCCAGCAGCGAGGGACAGCTAGTTAATGAAAAACTGTTTTTT